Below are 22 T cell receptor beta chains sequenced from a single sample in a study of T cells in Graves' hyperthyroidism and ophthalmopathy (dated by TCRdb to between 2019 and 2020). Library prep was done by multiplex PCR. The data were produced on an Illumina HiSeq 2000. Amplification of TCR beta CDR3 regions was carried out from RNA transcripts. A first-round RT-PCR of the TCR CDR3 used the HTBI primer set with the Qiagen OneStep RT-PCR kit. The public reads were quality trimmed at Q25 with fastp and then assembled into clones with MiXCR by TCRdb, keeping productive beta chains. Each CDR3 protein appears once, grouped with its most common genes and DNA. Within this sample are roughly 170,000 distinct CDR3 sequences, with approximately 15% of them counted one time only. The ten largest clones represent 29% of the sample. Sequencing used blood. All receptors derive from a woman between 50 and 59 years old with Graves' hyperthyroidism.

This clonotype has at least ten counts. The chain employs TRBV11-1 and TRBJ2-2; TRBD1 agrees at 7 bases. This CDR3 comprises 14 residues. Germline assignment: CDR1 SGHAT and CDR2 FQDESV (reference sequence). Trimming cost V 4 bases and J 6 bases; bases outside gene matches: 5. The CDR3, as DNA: TGTGCCAGCAGCTCCGACAGGGTTGCCGGGGAGCTGTTTTTT. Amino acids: CASSSDRVAGELFF.

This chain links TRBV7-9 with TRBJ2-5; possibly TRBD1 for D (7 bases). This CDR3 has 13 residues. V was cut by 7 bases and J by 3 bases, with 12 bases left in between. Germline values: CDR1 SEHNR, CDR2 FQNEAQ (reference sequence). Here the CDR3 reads CASIGGGKETQYF. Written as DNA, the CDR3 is TGTGCCAGCATTGGAGGGGGCAAAGAGACCCAGTACTTC.

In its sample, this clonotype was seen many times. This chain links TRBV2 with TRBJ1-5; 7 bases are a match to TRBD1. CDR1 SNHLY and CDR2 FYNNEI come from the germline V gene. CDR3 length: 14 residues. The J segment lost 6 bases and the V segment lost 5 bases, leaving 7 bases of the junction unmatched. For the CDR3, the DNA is TGTGCCAGCAGTCCAGACAGGGTGGGTCAGCCCCAGCATTTT. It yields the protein CASSPDRVGQPQHF. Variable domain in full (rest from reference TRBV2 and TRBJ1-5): EPEVTQTPSHQVTQMGQEVILRCVPISNHLYFYWYRQILGQKVEFLVSFYNNEISEKSEIFDDQFSVERPDGSNFTLKIRSTKLEDSAMYFCASSPDRVGQPQHFGDGTRLSIL.

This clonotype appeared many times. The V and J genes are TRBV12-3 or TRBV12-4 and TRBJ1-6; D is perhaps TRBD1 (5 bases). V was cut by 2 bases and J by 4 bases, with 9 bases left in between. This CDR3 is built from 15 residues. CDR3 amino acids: CASSLRGDYNSPLHF. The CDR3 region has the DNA TGTGCCAGCAGTTTACGGGGGGATTATAATTCACCCCTCCACTTT.

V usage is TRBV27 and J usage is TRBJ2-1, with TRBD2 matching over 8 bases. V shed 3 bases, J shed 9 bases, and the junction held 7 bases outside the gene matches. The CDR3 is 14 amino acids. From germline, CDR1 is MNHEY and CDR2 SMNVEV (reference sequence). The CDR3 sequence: CASSFSSGSSEQFF. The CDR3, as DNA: TGTGCCAGCAGTTTTTCGAGCGGGAGTTCTGAGCAGTTCTTC.

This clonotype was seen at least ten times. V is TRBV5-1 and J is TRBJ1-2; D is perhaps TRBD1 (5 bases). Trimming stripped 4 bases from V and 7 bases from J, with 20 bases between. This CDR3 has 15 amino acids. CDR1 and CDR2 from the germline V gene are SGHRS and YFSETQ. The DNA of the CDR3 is TGCGCCAGCAGCCCAGGCGACCTCCCGAGGGGTGGCTACACCTTC. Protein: CASSPGDLPRGGYTF.

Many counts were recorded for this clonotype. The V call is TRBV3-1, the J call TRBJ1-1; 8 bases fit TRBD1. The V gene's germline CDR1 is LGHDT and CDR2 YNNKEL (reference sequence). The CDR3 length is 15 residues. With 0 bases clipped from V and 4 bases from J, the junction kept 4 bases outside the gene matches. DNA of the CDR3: TGTGCCAGCAGCCAAGAGGGGACAGGTAGCACTGAAGCTTTCTTT. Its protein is CASSQEGTGSTEAFF.

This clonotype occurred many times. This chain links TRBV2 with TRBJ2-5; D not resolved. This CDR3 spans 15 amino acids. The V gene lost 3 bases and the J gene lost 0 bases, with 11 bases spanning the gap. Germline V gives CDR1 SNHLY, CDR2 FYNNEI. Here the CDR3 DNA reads TGTGCCAGCAGTGACGGTGCCTCGTACCAAGAGACCCAGTACTTC. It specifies CASSDGASYQETQYF. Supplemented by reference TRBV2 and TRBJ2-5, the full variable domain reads EPEVTQTPSHQVTQMGQEVILRCVPISNHLYFYWYRQILGQKVEFLVSFYNNEISEKSEIFDDQFSVERPDGSNFTLKIRSTKLEDSAMYFCASSDGASYQETQYFGPGTRLLVL.

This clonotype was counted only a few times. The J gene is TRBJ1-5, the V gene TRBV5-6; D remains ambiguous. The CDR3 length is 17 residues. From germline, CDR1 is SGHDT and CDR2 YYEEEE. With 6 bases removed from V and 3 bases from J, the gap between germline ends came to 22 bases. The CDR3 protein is CASKNLGQTLPNQPQHF. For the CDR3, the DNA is TGTGCCAGCAAAAACCTGGGTCAGACCCTACCCAATCAGCCCCAGCATTTT.

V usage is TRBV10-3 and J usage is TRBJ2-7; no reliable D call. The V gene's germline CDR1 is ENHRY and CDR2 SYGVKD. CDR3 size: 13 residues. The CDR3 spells CTTNRTVSYEQYF. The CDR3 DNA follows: TGTACCACCAACCGTACAGTCTCCTACGAGCAGTACTTC.

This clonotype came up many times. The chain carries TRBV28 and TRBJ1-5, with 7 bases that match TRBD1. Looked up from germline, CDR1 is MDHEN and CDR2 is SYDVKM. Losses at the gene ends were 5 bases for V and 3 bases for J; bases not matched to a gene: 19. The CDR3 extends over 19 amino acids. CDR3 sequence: CASSNPTGAPLPLNQPQHF. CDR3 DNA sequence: TGTGCCAGCAGTAATCCCACAGGGGCCCCGTTACCTCTCAATCAGCCCCAGCATTTT.

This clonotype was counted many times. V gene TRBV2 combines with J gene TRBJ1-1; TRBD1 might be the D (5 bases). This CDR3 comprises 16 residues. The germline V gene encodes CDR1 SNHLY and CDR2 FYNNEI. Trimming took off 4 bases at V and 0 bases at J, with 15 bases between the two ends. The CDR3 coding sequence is TGTGCCAGCAGTGTGGGGACCGTGAACCTGAACACTGAAGCTTTCTTT. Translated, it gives CASSVGTVNLNTEAFF.

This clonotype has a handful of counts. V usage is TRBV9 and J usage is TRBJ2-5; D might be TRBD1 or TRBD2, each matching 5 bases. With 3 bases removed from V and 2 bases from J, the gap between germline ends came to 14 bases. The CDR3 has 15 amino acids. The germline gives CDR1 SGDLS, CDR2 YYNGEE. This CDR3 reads CASSGDPARQETQYF. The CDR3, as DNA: TGTGCCAGCAGCGGGGACCCAGCGAGGCAAGAGACCCAGTACTTC.

The CDR3 DNA reads TGTGCCAGCAGTGACTCGACAGGGGGCACTAATCGGAAACTGTTTTTT. Translated: CASSDSTGGTNRKLFF. The V gene is TRBV6-1, the J gene TRBJ1-4, with TRBD1 matching 10 bases. V dropped 3 bases and J dropped 11; count of bases not matched to a gene: 12. CDR1 MNHNS and CDR2 SASEGT come from the germline V gene. This CDR3 has 16 residues.

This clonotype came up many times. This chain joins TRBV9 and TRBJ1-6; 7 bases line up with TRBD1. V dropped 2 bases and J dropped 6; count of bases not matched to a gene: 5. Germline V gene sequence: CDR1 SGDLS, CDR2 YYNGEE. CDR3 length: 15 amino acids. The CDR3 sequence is CASSVRDSFNSPLHF. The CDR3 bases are TGTGCCAGCAGCGTGAGGGACAGTTTTAATTCACCCCTCCACTTT. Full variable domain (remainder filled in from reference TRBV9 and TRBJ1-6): DSGVTQTPKHLITATGQRVTLRCSPRSGDLSVYWYQQSLDQGLQFLIQYYNGEERAKGNILERFSAQQFPDLHSELNLSSLELGDSALYFCASSVRDSFNSPLHFGNGTRLTVT.

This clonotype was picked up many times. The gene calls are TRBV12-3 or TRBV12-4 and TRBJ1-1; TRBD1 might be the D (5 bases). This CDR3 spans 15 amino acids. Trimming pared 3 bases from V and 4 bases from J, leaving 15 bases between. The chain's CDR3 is CASSLGGGMGTEAFF. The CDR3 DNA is TGTGCCAGCAGTTTGGGGGGGGGTATGGGCACTGAAGCTTTCTTT.

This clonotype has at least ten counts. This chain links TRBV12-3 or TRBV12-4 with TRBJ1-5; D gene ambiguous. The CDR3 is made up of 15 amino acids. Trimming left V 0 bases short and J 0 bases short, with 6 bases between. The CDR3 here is CASSLAGDSNQPQHF. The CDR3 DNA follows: TGTGCCAGCAGTTTAGCCGGAGATAGCAATCAGCCCCAGCATTTT.

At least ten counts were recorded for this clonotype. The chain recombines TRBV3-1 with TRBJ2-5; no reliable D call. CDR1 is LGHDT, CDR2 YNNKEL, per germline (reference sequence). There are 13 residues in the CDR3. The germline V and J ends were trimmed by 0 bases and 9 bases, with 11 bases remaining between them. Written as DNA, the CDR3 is TGTGCCAGCAGCCAAGATAGGACCGTGGCCCAGTACTTC. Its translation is CASSQDRTVAQYF.

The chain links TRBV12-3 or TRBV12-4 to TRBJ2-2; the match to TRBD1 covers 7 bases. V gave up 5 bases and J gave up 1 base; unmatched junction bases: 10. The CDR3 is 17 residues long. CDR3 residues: CASSPKPGQMNTGELFF. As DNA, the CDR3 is TGTGCCAGCAGTCCGAAACCGGGACAGATGAACACCGGGGAGCTGTTTTTT.

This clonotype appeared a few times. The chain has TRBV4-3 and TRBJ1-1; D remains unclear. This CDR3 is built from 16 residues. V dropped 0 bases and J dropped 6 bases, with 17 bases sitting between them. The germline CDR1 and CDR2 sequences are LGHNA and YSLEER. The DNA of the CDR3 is TGCGCCAGCAGCCAAGACCGAGTCGCTCCGGGTTCTGAAGCTTTCTTT. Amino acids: CASSQDRVAPGSEAFF.

CDR3 sequence: CASSRDRRWEQYF. CDR3 DNA sequence: TGTGCCAGCAGCAGGGACCGGCGGTGGGAGCAGTACTTC. V usage is TRBV6-1 and J usage is TRBJ2-7; either TRBD1 or TRBD2 may supply D (5 bases each). This CDR3 has 13 amino acids. V shed 6 bases and J shed 7 bases, with 16 bases lying between them. The germline CDR1 and CDR2 sequences are MNHNS and SASEGT.

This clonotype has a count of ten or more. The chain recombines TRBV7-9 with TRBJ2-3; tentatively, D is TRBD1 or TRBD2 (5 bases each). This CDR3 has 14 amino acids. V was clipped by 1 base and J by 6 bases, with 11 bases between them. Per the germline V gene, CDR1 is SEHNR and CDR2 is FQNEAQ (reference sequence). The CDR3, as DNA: TGTGCCAGCAGCTTAGGGGGAGACAGCGATACGCAGTATTTT. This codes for CASSLGGDSDTQYF. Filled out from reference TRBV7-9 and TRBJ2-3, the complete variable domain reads DTGVSQNPRHKITKRGQNVTFRCDPISEHNRLYWYRQTLGQGPEFLTYFQNEAQLEKSRLLSDRFSAERPKGSFSTLEIQRTEQGDSAMYLCASSLGGDSDTQYFGPGTRLTVL.